A single sample is the source of the 5 T cell receptor beta chains below, sequenced in a study of a mutant IDH1 vaccine in newly diagnosed glioma. Time point denoted: week 5, during vaccination. Each vaccine dose was 300 ug of mutant IDH1 20-mer peptide, with topical imiquimod. This table comes from immunoSEQ multiplex PCR, and its TCRdb copy is limited to in-frame clones, with some not included. The sample has 35,000 to 45,000 clones; about four fifths are singletons. Antigens for these TCRs are unknown. The sequencing here drew on PBMCs, taken from a glioma patient whose treatment included an IDH1 peptide vaccine. These receptors were taken from a man between 45 and 60 years old with glioma.

This clone was seen more than once but under ten times. The identical CDR3 is also encoded by other nucleotide sequences in the sample. The chain is built from TRBV5-4 and TRBJ2-2; D is undetermined. The CDR3 covers 13 residues. Germline assignment: CDR1 SGHNT and CDR2 YYREEE (reference sequence). With 1 base removed from V and 3 bases from J, the gap between germline ends came to 4 bases. CDR3 residues: CASSLTDTGELFF. CDR3 nucleotides: TGTGCCAGCAGCTTGACAGACACCGGGGAGCTGTTTTTT.

V and J are TRBV25-1 and TRBJ1-2; possibly TRBD1 for D (6 bases). Germline V CDR1 and CDR2: MGHDK, SYGVNS. Trimming left V 4 bases short and J 3 bases short, with 15 bases between. The CDR3 is made up of 15 amino acids. CDR3 residues: CASSVLRGADYGYTF. The CDR3 coding sequence is TGTGCCAGCAGTGTTCTTAGGGGGGCAGACTATGGCTACACCTTC.

J is TRBJ2-1 and V is TRBV19; 14 nucleotides agree with TRBD2. J gave up 11 bases and V 2 bases, and 11 bases lay outside the gene matches. CDR1 and CDR2 from the germline V gene are LNHDA and SQIVND (reference sequence). CDR3 size: 17 residues. CDR3 nucleotide sequence: TGTGCCAGTAGTATAAGTGTGGGACTAGCGGGAGCCCCCCAGCAGTTCTTC. This gives the protein CASSISVGLAGAPQQFF.

This clone was recorded only once. The chain links TRBV6-5 to TRBJ2-5; D is unresolved. This CDR3 comprises 13 residues. The germline CDR1 and CDR2 sequences are MNHEY and SVGAGI. V lost 6 bases, J lost 4 bases, and 12 bases lay in between. The CDR3 protein is CASSPTGVETQYF. The CDR3 bases are TGTGCCAGCAGCCCTACCGGTGTAGAGACCCAGTACTTC.

V usage is TRBV19 and J usage is TRBJ2-3; maybe TRBD2 (5 bases). The CDR3 consists of 12 residues. Germline CDR1 reads LNHDA; CDR2 reads SQIVND (reference sequence). The V gene lost 3 bases and the J gene lost 6 bases, with 7 bases spanning the gap. The chain's CDR3 is CASSIERDTQYF. The DNA for the CDR3 is TGTGCCAGTAGTATCGAGCGGGATACGCAGTATTTT. Supplemented by reference TRBV19 and TRBJ2-3, the full variable domain reads DGGITQSPKYLFRKEGQNVTLSCEQNLNHDAMYWYRQDPGQGLRLIYYSQIVNDFQKGDIAEGYSVSREKKESFPLTVTSAQKNPTAFYLCASSIERDTQYFGPGTRLTVL.